Each of the 8 T cell receptor beta chains below was sequenced from the same sample in a study of blood T cell repertoires in COVID-19. Some clones are missing from TCRdb's copy, which holds only in-frame ones; the method was immunoSEQ multiplex PCR. The sample lists about 53,000 clones; 80% to 90% were seen once. Source material: peripheral blood. Source of these receptors: a woman aged 60-75 years with acute or convalescent COVID-19.

The rearrangement links TRBV2 to TRBJ2-3, with TRBD1 identical over 8 bases. With 5 bases clipped from V and 9 bases from J, the junction kept 13 bases outside the gene matches. The CDR3 covers 15 residues. The germline CDR1 and CDR2 sequences are SNHLY and FYNNEI. DNA for the CDR3: TGTGCCAGCAGTTCCAGGGACAGGCTTCGGTTGACGCAGTATTTT. Translating gives CASSSRDRLRLTQYF.

V gene TRBV7-2 combines with J gene TRBJ2-7; 9 bases are shared with TRBD1. J gave up 2 bases and V 1 base, and 3 bases lay outside the gene matches. This CDR3 region has 15 residues. In germline, CDR1 is SGHTA, CDR2 FQGNSA. CDR3 DNA: TGTGCCAGCAGCTTAGTGGGACAGGGCGCCTACGAGCAGTACTTC. Its protein product is CASSLVGQGAYEQYF. Combining the CDR3 with reference TRBV7-2 and TRBJ2-7 gives the whole variable domain GAGVSQSPSNKVTEKGKDVELRCDPISGHTALYWYRQSLGQGLEFLIYFQGNSAPDKSGLPSDRFSAERTGGSVSTLTIQRTQQEDSAVYLCASSLVGQGAYEQYFGPGTRLTVT.

The genes are TRBV29-1 and TRBJ2-7, with 9 bases aligning to TRBD1. The CDR3 extends over 14 amino acids. The V segment lost 5 bases and the J segment 4 bases; nucleotides outside the gene matches: 9. Per germline, CDR1 SQVTM and CDR2 ANQGSEA. The CDR3, as DNA: TGCAGCGTTCGATCGCCAGGACAGGGGTACGAGCAGTACTTC. Translation gives CSVRSPGQGYEQYF.

The chain is built from TRBV2 and TRBJ1-4; the D gene is possibly TRBD1 (6 bases). The CDR3 totals 12 residues. CDR1 is SNHLY, CDR2 FYNNEI, per germline. V shed 10 bases and J shed 7 bases, with 13 bases lying between them. CDR3 loop: CATTGLGEKLFF. The CDR3 coding sequence is TGTGCCACAACAGGGCTCGGTGAAAAACTGTTTTTT.

The rearrangement links TRBV2 to TRBJ1-2; 9 bases are shared with TRBD1. Germline V gives CDR1 SNHLY, CDR2 FYNNEI. This CDR3 is 13 amino acids long. J gave up 9 bases and V 4 bases, and 6 bases lay outside the gene matches. CDR3: CASSGETGGSYTF. CDR3 DNA: TGTGCCAGCAGTGGGGAGACAGGGGGTAGCTACACCTTC.

This clone was seen only once. The chain recombines TRBV7-3 with TRBJ2-1; 7 positions match TRBD2. The CDR3 is made up of 13 amino acids. V was pared by 3 bases and J by 9 bases, with 5 bases of the junction left unmatched. Germline CDR1 is SGHTA and CDR2 is FQGTGA. The CDR3 region is CASSLGGSGEQFF. The CDR3 DNA reads TGTGCCAGCAGCTTGGGGGGGAGCGGTGAGCAGTTCTTC.

This clone has just a few counts. This chain connects TRBV5-4 to TRBJ1-1, with D uncertain. V was shortened by 5 bases and J by 4 bases, with 12 bases between the two germline ends. Germline CDR1 SGHNT, CDR2 YYREEE (reference sequence). There are 13 residues in the CDR3. CDR3 sequence (DNA): TGTGCCAGCAGGCCGGGGAGAACCACTGAAGCTTTCTTT. Protein: CASRPGRTTEAFF.

This clone was observed a few times. This chain links TRBV11-2 with TRBJ1-2, with 10 nucleotides matching TRBD1. The CDR3 loop spans 17 amino acids. J gave up 5 bases and V 5 bases, and 14 bases lay outside the gene matches. The germline V gene encodes CDR1 SGHAT and CDR2 FQNNGV. In DNA form, the CDR3 reads TGTGCCAGCAGCGCCGGGACAGGGGCCCTTACGATATATGGCTACACCTTC. Its translation is CASSAGTGALTIYGYTF.